These 28 T cell receptor beta chains came from one sample sequenced in a study of cytomegalovirus exposure and HLA in healthy donors. PCR amplification relied on 60 Vbeta primers (plus 13 Jbeta primers). Profiled with immunoSEQ multiplex PCR; TCRdb holds only in-frame clones, not every one. In the table there are about 94,000 clones, about 80% of which are singletons. Specimen: PBMCs. The receptors shown here come from a man aged 35-49 years in good health and CMV-seropositive.

The chain joins TRBV27 to TRBJ2-7, with D maybe TRBD1 (6 bases). Germline CDR1 is MNHEY and CDR2 is SMNVEV (reference sequence). Trimming left V 0 bases short and J 6 bases short, with 9 bases between. This CDR3 spans 13 amino acids. This chain's CDR3 is CASSLSVGGEQYF. The CDR3 DNA sequence: TGTGCCAGCAGTTTATCGGTAGGGGGCGAGCAGTACTTC.

V usage is TRBV11-3 and J usage is TRBJ1-5; TRBD1 might be the D (6 bases). The length of the CDR3 is 18 residues. The V end lost 4 bases, the J end lost 5 bases, and 24 bases lay between the germline ends. The V gene's germline CDR1 is SGHNT and CDR2 YENEEA. In DNA, the CDR3 is TGTGCCAGCAGCTCGAACGCTTTACAGGGAGCAGTACATCAGCCCCAGCATTTT. Encoded protein: CASSSNALQGAVHQPQHF.

DNA of the CDR3: TGCGCCAGCCGTAGCGGGAGGGCCCTTACAGATACGCAGTATTTT. It translates to CASRSGRALTDTQYF. The rearrangement links TRBV5-1 to TRBJ2-3, with 11 nucleotides matching TRBD2. The J segment lost 3 bases and the V segment lost 7 bases, leaving 7 bases of the junction unmatched. CDR3 length equals 15 residues. Germline CDR1 and CDR2: SGHRS and YFSETQ.

The sample holds one count of this clone. V usage is TRBV27 and J usage is TRBJ2-3, with D uncertain. The germline V gene has CDR1 MNHEY and CDR2 SMNVEV (reference sequence). The CDR3 is 13 residues long. Deletions cut 5 bases from V and 1 base from J, with 7 bases between. CDR3 loop: CASSPSRTDTQYF. CDR3 coding DNA: TGTGCCAGCAGTCCATCCCGCACAGATACGCAGTATTTT.

This rearrangement joins TRBV28 to TRBJ2-7; 9 nucleotides match TRBD2. Trimming cost V 1 base and J 3 bases; bases outside gene matches: 16. Germline V lookup: CDR1 MDHEN, CDR2 SYDVKM. This CDR3 is 19 amino acids long. CDR3 in amino acids: CASSLYGGRATRGVYEQYF. The CDR3 DNA reads TGTGCCAGCAGTTTATACGGCGGGAGGGCCACGAGGGGGGTCTACGAGCAGTACTTC. Complete variable domain (other parts from reference TRBV28 and TRBJ2-7): DVKVTQSSRYLVKRTGEKVFLECVQDMDHENMFWYRQDPGLGLRLIYFSYDVKMKEKGDIPEGYSVSREKKERFSLILESASTNQTSMYLCASSLYGGRATRGVYEQYFGPGTRLTVT.

The chain carries TRBV19 and TRBJ1-1, with D uncertain. This CDR3 has 14 amino acids. From germline, CDR1 is LNHDA and CDR2 SQIVND (reference sequence). V lost 3 bases to trimming and J lost 5 bases, with 13 bases between them. CDR3 region: CASSIGEVSTEAFF. CDR3 nucleotides: TGTGCCAGTAGTATTGGGGAGGTTAGTACTGAAGCTTTCTTT.

This chain connects TRBV14 to TRBJ2-2, with D possibly TRBD1 on 6 matching bases. Germline V gives CDR1 SGHDN, CDR2 FVKESK. Trimming took 0 bases from V and 4 from J, leaving 9 bases between them. The CDR3 contains 15 residues. The CDR3 region is CASSQEDRPTGELFF. The CDR3 DNA is TGTGCCAGCAGCCAAGAGGACAGACCCACCGGGGAGCTGTTTTTT. Full variable domain (outside the CDR3, taken from reference TRBV14 and TRBJ2-2): EAGVTQFPSHSVIEKGQTVTLRCDPISGHDNLYWYRRVMGKEIKFLLHFVKESKQDESGMPNNRFLAERTGGTYSTLKVQPAELEDSGVYFCASSQEDRPTGELFFGEGSRLTVL.

This clone turned up a few times. The J gene is TRBJ1-1, the V gene TRBV6-5; possible D gene TRBD1, 6 bases. V lost 10 bases and J 4 bases, leaving 22 bases between the germline ends. The CDR3 has 15 residues. The germline V gene encodes CDR1 MNHEY and CDR2 SVGAGI. The CDR3, as DNA: TGTGCCACCACATCGACAGGAGCCGCGGGCACTGAAGCTTTCTTT. The encoded protein is CATTSTGAAGTEAFF.

The chain's CDR3 is CASSTGTGRSGELFF. In DNA form, the CDR3 reads TGTGCCAGCAGCACGGGGACAGGGAGGAGCGGGGAGCTGTTTTTT. This chain connects TRBV5-6 to TRBJ2-2; 9 nucleotides agree with TRBD1. CDR3 length: 15 amino acids. Germline trimming cut 4 bases from V and 7 bases from J; bases unmatched to any gene: 8. CDR1 and CDR2 from the germline V gene are SGHDT and YYEEEE.

This rearrangement joins TRBV9 to TRBJ2-2, with 11 positions matching TRBD2. The CDR3 contains 16 residues. Germline values: CDR1 SGDLS, CDR2 YYNGEE. J gave up 3 bases and V 4 bases, and 5 bases lay outside the gene matches. The CDR3 sequence is CASSQRTSGYTGELFF. The CDR3 region has the DNA TGTGCCAGCAGCCAACGGACTAGCGGGTACACCGGGGAGCTGTTTTTT.

This clone was observed a single time. The V and J genes are TRBV5-1 and TRBJ2-3; 9 positions match TRBD2. Germline CDR1 SGHRS, CDR2 YFSETQ. The CDR3 runs 17 residues. V shed 0 bases and J 1 base; nucleotides not matched to a gene: 6. CDR3 sequence: CASSLGRTSDRTDTQYF. In DNA, the CDR3 is TGCGCCAGCAGCTTGGGTCGGACTAGCGACCGCACAGATACGCAGTATTTT.

This clone was found a few times. V gene TRBV9 combines with J gene TRBJ2-2; D uncertain. V was trimmed by 0 bases and J by 6 bases, leaving 9 bases between them. The CDR3 extends over 14 amino acids. Germline V gene data show CDR1 as SGDLS and CDR2 as YYNGEE. The DNA for the CDR3 is TGTGCCAGCAGCGTAGGCGAGTTCCCCGGGGAGCTGTTTTTT. It specifies CASSVGEFPGELFF. Full variable domain (remainder filled in from reference TRBV9 and TRBJ2-2): DSGVTQTPKHLITATGQRVTLRCSPRSGDLSVYWYQQSLDQGLQFLIQYYNGEERAKGNILERFSAQQFPDLHSELNLSSLELGDSALYFCASSVGEFPGELFFGEGSRLTVL.

This sequence joins TRBV5-6 and TRBJ1-2; 7 positions agree with TRBD1. This CDR3 has 13 residues. The ends lost 5 bases at V and 5 bases at J; junction bases unmatched: 6. The germline gives CDR1 SGHDT, CDR2 YYEEEE. The CDR3 is CASRTTGTYGYTF. As DNA, the CDR3 is TGTGCCAGCAGAACGACAGGGACATATGGCTACACCTTC.

This chain connects TRBV6-5 to TRBJ2-4, with TRBD1 matching over 8 bases. J was trimmed by 4 bases and V by 4 bases; bases with no gene match: 6. The CDR3 totals 15 residues. Germline CDR1 is MNHEY and CDR2 is SVGAGI. As DNA, the CDR3 is TGTGCCAGCAGTTCGGAGGACAGGGTGAAAAACATTCAGTACTTC. This codes for CASSSEDRVKNIQYF.

This clone has only a few counts. J is TRBJ2-7 and V is TRBV27; 7 bases are a match to TRBD1. Germline trimming cut 4 bases from V and 6 bases from J; bases unmatched to any gene: 12. CDR1 is MNHEY and CDR2 is SMNVEV in the germline V gene (reference sequence). The CDR3 covers 15 residues. CDR3 nucleotide sequence: TGTGCCAGCAGTTGGGACAGCCCGAGCAAAAGCGAGCAGTACTTC. This translates into CASSWDSPSKSEQYF.

This clone came up a few times. The J gene is TRBJ1-4, the V gene TRBV10-2; D perhaps matches TRBD1 (5 bases). Germline V gene sequence: CDR1 WSHSY, CDR2 SAAADI. The CDR3 runs 15 residues. Trimming pared 7 bases from V and 5 bases from J, leaving 17 bases between. In nucleotides, the CDR3 is TGCGCCAGCAAGAGCGGGGCAAGTATGAATGAAAAACTGTTTTTT. Translating it yields CASKSGASMNEKLFF.

In DNA, the CDR3 is TGCGCCAGCAGCCAAGGCCAAAGACAGGGTTCGGGGGGCTACACCTTC. Translated: CASSQGQRQGSGGYTF. The chain couples TRBV4-3 to TRBJ1-2, with 7 bases aligning to TRBD1. The CDR3 loop spans 16 amino acids. Germline V gives CDR1 LGHNA, CDR2 YSLEER. With V trimmed by 1 base and J by 8 bases, 13 bases remained unmatched.

The V call is TRBV4-1, the J call TRBJ1-1, with TRBD1 matching over 8 bases. From germline, CDR1 is MGHRA and CDR2 YSYEKL. V trimming: 4 bases; J trimming: 3 bases; junction bases outside the gene matches: 13. This CDR3 spans 17 amino acids. CDR3 sequence (DNA): TGCGCCAGCAGCCCCGGGGACAGGCTGACTCAAGACACTGAAGCTTTCTTT. Translated, it gives CASSPGDRLTQDTEAFF.

The J gene is TRBJ2-2, the V gene TRBV5-1; maybe TRBD2 (5 bases). CDR3 length equals 13 residues. V was cut by 5 bases and J by 4 bases, with 9 bases left in between. Germline V gene data show CDR1 as SGHRS and CDR2 as YFSETQ. The CDR3 spells CASRPEGTGELFF. CDR3 sequence (DNA): TGCGCCAGCAGACCCGAGGGCACCGGGGAGCTGTTTTTT.

The chain links TRBV7-9 to TRBJ1-5; a possible D gene is TRBD1 (5 bases). Trimming pared 1 base from V and 6 bases from J, leaving 13 bases between. CDR3 length: 15 amino acids. Germline CDR1 and CDR2: SEHNR and FQNEAQ (reference sequence). CDR3: CASSLGDSVGQPQHF. CDR3 DNA sequence: TGTGCCAGCAGCTTAGGCGACAGTGTCGGTCAGCCCCAGCATTTT. The entire variable domain, with the rest obtained from reference TRBV7-9 and TRBJ1-5, is as follows: DTGVSQNPRHKITKRGQNVTFRCDPISEHNRLYWYRQTLGQGPEFLTYFQNEAQLEKSRLLSDRFSAERPKGSFSTLEIQRTEQGDSAMYLCASSLGDSVGQPQHFGDGTRLSIL.

V and J are TRBV7-2 and TRBJ2-7; possible D gene TRBD2, 6 bases. The germline CDR1 and CDR2 sequences are SGHTA and FQGNSA. The CDR3 extends over 13 amino acids. With 1 base removed from V and 6 bases from J, the gap between germline ends came to 10 bases. The CDR3 region has the DNA TGTGCCAGCAGCTTAGAGCGGGCTGGCGAGCAGTACTTC. This translates into CASSLERAGEQYF. Supplemented by reference TRBV7-2 and TRBJ2-7, the full variable domain reads GAGVSQSPSNKVTEKGKDVELRCDPISGHTALYWYRQSLGQGLEFLIYFQGNSAPDKSGLPSDRFSAERTGGSVSTLTIQRTQQEDSAVYLCASSLERAGEQYFGPGTRLTVT.

This chain links TRBV7-6 with TRBJ2-2; D not resolved. V was clipped by 0 bases and J by 6 bases, with 8 bases between them. Germline CDR1 and CDR2: SGHVS and FNYEAQ. The CDR3 covers 14 residues. CDR3 loop: CASSLASGSGELFF. The CDR3 bases are TGTGCCAGCAGCTTAGCATCTGGCTCCGGGGAGCTGTTTTTT. The entire variable domain, with the rest obtained from reference TRBV7-6 and TRBJ2-2, is as follows: GAGVSQSPRYKVTKRGQDVALRCDPISGHVSLYWYRQALGQGPEFLTYFNYEAQQDKSGLPNDRFSAERPEGSISTLTIQRTEQRDSAMYRCASSLASGSGELFFGEGSRLTVL.

J is TRBJ1-4 and V is TRBV2; D gene ambiguous. CDR1 SNHLY and CDR2 FYNNEI come from the germline V gene. V was pared by 8 bases and J by 8 bases, with 15 bases between. This CDR3 spans 13 amino acids. Written as DNA, the CDR3 is TGTGCCAGCGTCTGGACGGGAAGGGAAAAACTGTTTTTT. It encodes CASVWTGREKLFF.

This chain uses TRBV11-2 with TRBJ2-3, with a tentative D call TRBD2 (6 bases). CDR3 length equals 13 residues. CDR1 SGHAT and CDR2 FQNNGV come from the germline V gene. Trimming removed 8 bases at V and 6 bases at J, with 15 bases between. The CDR3 reads CASGPSEADTQYF. In nucleotides, the CDR3 is TGTGCCAGCGGTCCTAGCGAGGCGGATACGCAGTATTTT.

This clone was seen a handful of times. The chain uses TRBV5-1 and TRBJ2-5; 8 bases align to TRBD1. V shed 0 bases and J 4 bases; nucleotides not matched to a gene: 5. The CDR3 is made up of 15 amino acids. Per the germline V gene, CDR1 is SGHRS and CDR2 is YFSETQ. Here the CDR3 reads CASSLGAGGAETQYF. As DNA, the CDR3 is TGCGCCAGCAGCTTGGGCGCAGGGGGCGCAGAGACCCAGTACTTC.

V usage is TRBV5-5 and J usage is TRBJ2-7, with D tentatively TRBD2 (6 bases). Germline V lookup: CDR1 SGHKS, CDR2 YYEKEE (reference sequence). V was clipped by 4 bases and J by 5 bases, with 19 bases between them. This CDR3 is 15 amino acids long. The CDR3 reads CASSAWEAGSDEQYF. The CDR3 nucleotides are TGTGCCAGCAGCGCCTGGGAGGCAGGGTCTGACGAGCAGTACTTC. Full variable domain (missing parts from reference TRBV5-5 and TRBJ2-7): DAGVTQSPTHLIKTRGQQVTLRCSPISGHKSVSWYQQVLGQGPQFIFQYYEKEERGRGNFPDRFSARQFPNYSSELNVNALLLGDSALYLCASSAWEAGSDEQYFGPGTRLTVT.

The V gene is TRBV7-8, the J gene TRBJ2-7; 11 bases line up with TRBD2. The germline gives CDR1 SGHVS, CDR2 FQNEAQ. The CDR3 loop spans 15 amino acids. V gave up 1 base and J gave up 3 bases; unmatched junction bases: 2. Here the CDR3 reads CASSLELAGVYEQYF. CDR3 DNA: TGTGCCAGCAGCTTAGAACTAGCGGGAGTCTACGAGCAGTACTTC.

The chain recombines TRBV28 with TRBJ2-7, with D possibly TRBD2 on 5 matching bases. The CDR3 sequence is 15 residues long. Trimming left V 2 bases short and J 7 bases short, with 18 bases between. Germline V CDR1 and CDR2: MDHEN, SYDVKM. The CDR3 region has the DNA TGTGCCAGCAGTTTAATGAGCGGCCCGTCTGGGGAGCAGTACTTC. Translating gives CASSLMSGPSGEQYF.